This T cell receptor (beta chain) emerged from a study of identical twins (dated by TCRdb to about 2016). Study-level background: To test whether fetal clonotypes persist, the study used deep sequencing on TCR alpha and beta repertoires from monozygotic twins, unrelated adults of various ages, and cord blood. To rule out contamination, the twin experiments were replicated at different times with different library preparation protocols. Findings and caveats that apply to the study as a whole: Recombination models systematically underestimated out-of-frame TCR alpha sharing in monozygotic twins but agreed with sharing between unrelated individuals. Because the same donors could not be followed over many years, the conclusions depended on cross-sectional statistical analysis. Compared with coincidental sharing between unrelated individuals, an excess of low generation-probability sequences was observed among out-of-frame TCR alpha sequences shared between twins. Fewer insertions were carried by abundant cord blood beta clonotypes, a similar but weaker trend appeared in young adult naive repertoires, and no such trend appeared in memory repertoires. Zero-insertion analyses could be partly confounded by invariant T cells such as MAIT and iNKT, though diverse VJ usage argued against such confounding for most clonotypes. A weaker excess of twin sharing was found in beta out-of-frame sequences because the signal-to-noise ratio was lowered by fewer shared sequences.

All donors were healthy Caucasians. Using Miltenyi CD45RO+ enrichment and human naive T-cell isolation kits, memory (CD45RO+) and naive T cells were isolated from PBMC. The method was 5' RACE. The sequencer listed for this sample is Illumina HiSeq 2000. A universal primer binding site was introduced by template switching, and a unique molecular identifier was present in the final cDNA, enabling accurate counting of TCR cDNA molecules. Specific primers in the conserved constant-segment region were used to synthesize first-strand cDNA for the TCR alpha and beta chains. To control for contamination, every cDNA library carried two barcodes: a SMART-Mk sample barcode plus Illumina barcodes. Two successive PCR steps introduced TruSeq adapter sequences along with Illumina sample barcodes. TCR alpha and beta cDNA libraries were sequenced on the Illumina HiSeq platform with custom primers. From the authors' description of their analysis: Raw reads were processed with MiGEC to extract unique molecular identifiers, and MiXCR was used to determine CDR3 positions. For each individual, recombination models were inferred using an EM algorithm with the repgenHMM and IGoR tools. Shared clonotypes were analyzed with the tcR package in R, and sharing was normalized by the product of cloneset sizes. Out-of-frame nonproductive sequences were analyzed to study raw recombination free of thymic and clonal selection effects. TCRdb ran its own pipeline on the public reads, namely fastp trimming at Q25 and MiXCR clone calling, and kept in-frame beta chains. Each entry merges the rows of one CDR3 protein and shows their most common DNA and genes. TCRdb, rather than the study authors, made the V and J calls. This sample lists about 240,000 distinct CDR3 sequences; roughly a tenth were detected once. The biggest ten clones account for about a tenth of the sample.

This clonotype came up many times. Its cognate antigen has yet to be identified. No much larger clone exists at a distance of one base, and base qualities are not known. The CDR3 sequence holds 13 residues, the cysteine and phenylalanine included. Only CDR3 DNA is held: 39 bases, read in frame from base 1. Trimming costs V 3 bases and J 6 bases, and their ends lie 10 bases apart. CDR1 SGHAT and CDR2 FQNNGV are derived from the germline V gene. This sequence originates from a man aged 45-65 years in good health. What was sequenced was memory T cells sorted from blood. Explained via the paper, the cell subset or site label denotes: CD45RO+ enriched T cells. Recombination linked TRBV11-2 to TRBJ2-3, with no D gene named confidently. The sequence in DNA is TGTGCCAGCAGCTTCCAAGCTAAGGATACGCAGTATTTT. The translation is CASSFQAKDTQYF.